Listed below are T cell receptor beta chains from one sample, sequenced in a study of beta chain features in type 1 diabetes. Profiled with immunoSEQ multiplex PCR; TCRdb holds only in-frame clones, not every one. The sample yields 250,000 or so clones, around 13% seen once. Specimen: naive CD4+ T cells from blood. The receptors were sampled from a man under 40 with type 1 diabetes. Both conserved end residues are part of each CDR3. The order of the fields is J gene, V gene, D gene, clone size, CDR3 protein, CDR3 DNA. D genes are given only for firm matches. The listing skips clone size in some rows; elsewhere it reads once, few, many or a size class.

TRBJ1-5 TRBV5-1 NA NA CASSLGGEGQPQHF TGCGCCAGCAGCTTAGGGGGGGAAGGCCAGCCCCAGCATTTT
TRBJ2-5 TRBV6-5 NA NA CASSLRETQYF TGTGCCAGCAGTCTCCGGGAGACCCAGTACTTC
TRBJ2-1 TRBV27 TRBD1 NA CASTQYTGGSEQFF TGTGCCAGCACCCAATACACAGGGGGCAGTGAGCAGTTCTTC
TRBJ2-5 TRBV5-1 TRBD2 few CASSFGLGGSAETQYF TGCGCCAGCAGCTTCGGGCTTGGCGGGAGTGCTGAGACCCAGTACTTC
TRBJ1-1 TRBV21-1 NA NA CAKSAAQSLNTEAFF TGTGCCAAGTCCGCGGCCCAGAGTCTGAACACTGAAGCTTTCTTT
TRBJ2-7 TRBV4-1 TRBD2 NA CASSLGGLAGEQYF TGCGCCAGCAGCCTAGGAGGACTAGCGGGGGAGCAGTACTTC
TRBJ2-5 TRBV6-6 TRBD2 NA CASTHSGTGETQYF TGTGCCAGCACCCATAGCGGGACCGGGGAGACCCAGTACTTC
TRBJ2-3 TRBV5-1 NA NA CASGETWTDTQYF TGCGCCAGCGGGGAGACTTGGACAGATACGCAGTATTTT
TRBJ2-3 TRBV5-1 TRBD2 NA CASSLQGGRTQYF TGCGCCAGCAGCTTGCAGGGAGGGCGTACGCAGTATTTT
TRBJ1-2 TRBV7-9 TRBD1 few CASSFGTGVTYGYTF TGTGCCAGCAGCTTTGGAACAGGGGTAACCTATGGCTACACCTTC
TRBJ2-7 TRBV10-3 TRBD1 NA CAIRPDRGLSYEQYF TGTGCCATCAGACCTGACAGGGGGCTGTCCTACGAGCAGTACTTC
TRBJ2-5 TRBV4-2 TRBD1 NA CASSQATDREETQYF TGTGCCAGCAGCCAGGCTACGGACAGGGAAGAGACCCAGTACTTC
TRBJ1-5 TRBV5-6 NA NA CASSPGEDNQPQHF TGTGCCAGCAGCCCCGGGGAGGATAATCAGCCCCAGCATTTT
TRBJ2-3 TRBV30 TRBD2 few CAWSWVAGGPSTDTQYF TGTGCCTGGAGTTGGGTAGCGGGGGGGCCGAGCACAGATACGCAGTATTTT
TRBJ2-2 TRBV9 TRBD1 NA CASSVEARGLSGELFF TGTGCCAGCAGCGTAGAGGCCAGGGGGCTGAGCGGGGAGCTGTTTTTT
TRBJ1-1 TRBV5-4 NA few CASSGAALGTEAFF TGTGCCAGCAGCGGGGCAGCTTTGGGCACTGAAGCTTTCTTT
TRBJ2-7 TRBV5-1 TRBD2 few CASSITAGEREQYF TGCGCCAGCAGCATTACGGCGGGAGAACGGGAGCAGTACTTC
TRBJ1-2 TRBV2 NA NA CASSGGADRGYTF TGTGCCAGCAGCGGGGGGGCAGACCGGGGCTACACCTTC
TRBJ1-2 TRBV2 NA NA CASSPAPGGGYTF TGTGCCAGCAGTCCGGCCCCCGGAGGTGGCTACACCTTC
TRBJ2-3 TRBV4-1 TRBD2 NA CASSRGLAGGAVDTQYF TGCGCCAGCAGCCGAGGACTAGCGGGGGGTGCGGTGGATACGCAGTATTTT
TRBJ2-1 TRBV11-2 TRBD2 NA CASSLTSGADEQFF TGTGCCAGCAGCTTGACTAGCGGGGCCGATGAGCAGTTCTTC
TRBJ2-3 TRBV5-1 TRBD1 few CASSPGGLGDTQYF TGCGCCAGCAGCCCAGGGGGCTTGGGAGATACGCAGTATTTT
TRBJ2-7 TRBV18 NA few CASSPSPGSGWEQYF TGTGCCAGCTCACCTTCCCCGGGGTCGGGCTGGGAGCAGTACTTC
TRBJ2-3 TRBV5-4 TRBD2 NA CASSNGGLRGGEDTQYF TGTGCCAGCAGCAATGGAGGATTGCGGGGGGGAGAAGATACGCAGTATTTT
TRBJ1-6 TRBV10-3 NA NA CANHRNSPLHF TGTGCCAACCACAGAAATTCACCCCTCCACTTT
TRBJ2-7 TRBV29-1 NA NA CSVLGGSYEQYF TGCAGCGTTCTGGGGGGCTCCTACGAGCAGTACTTC
TRBJ2-7 TRBV30 TRBD2 NA CAWTEAASGSVGEQYF TGTGCCTGGACGGAGGCGGCTAGCGGGTCCGTAGGGGAGCAGTACTTC
TRBJ1-5 TRBV10-3 NA NA CAISDQGTGQPQHF TGTGCCATCAGTGACCAGGGGACGGGTCAGCCCCAGCATTTT
TRBJ2-7 TRBV7-9 NA few CASSIQGNEVYF TGTGCCAGCAGCATACAGGGTAATGAGGTGTACTTC
TRBJ2-1 TRBV5-1 NA few CASSLGERRDEQFF TGCGCCAGCAGCTTGGGGGAGCGACGCGATGAGCAGTTCTTC
TRBJ1-6 TRBV5-1 NA NA CASSSDGRGGSPLHF TGCGCCAGCAGCTCCGACGGGAGGGGAGGGTCACCCCTCCACTTT
TRBJ2-1 TRBV9 TRBD2 NA CASSPGTTYNEQFF TGTGCCAGCAGCCCCGGGACTACGTACAATGAGCAGTTCTTC
TRBJ2-7 TRBV11-2 TRBD1 NA CASSLRQGIYEQYF TGTGCCAGCAGCTTAAGACAGGGGATCTACGAGCAGTACTTC
TRBJ2-7 TRBV6-1 TRBD1 NA CASTLDRGRNEQYF TGTGCCAGCACCCTAGACAGGGGTAGGAACGAGCAGTACTTC
TRBJ2-1 TRBV7-9 NA NA CASSLNRVGGNEQFF TGTGCCAGCAGCTTAAACAGGGTGGGGGGGAATGAGCAGTTCTTC
TRBJ1-2 TRBV18 TRBD1 few CASSPRQGLNYGYTF TGTGCCAGCTCACCACGACAGGGTCTAAACTATGGCTACACCTTC
TRBJ1-1 TRBV10-1 NA few CASRADRTNTEAFF TGCGCCAGCAGGGCTGACAGGACGAACACTGAAGCTTTCTTT
TRBJ1-2 TRBV30 NA NA CAWSVLSHGYTF TGTGCCTGGAGTGTATTGAGTCATGGCTACACCTTC
TRBJ1-6 TRBV27 NA few CASSLQASGSPLHF TGTGCCAGCAGTTTGCAGGCCTCGGGGTCACCCCTCCACTTT
TRBJ2-5 TRBV20-1 NA few CSAPDSETQYF TGCAGTGCTCCGGACAGTGAGACCCAGTACTTC
TRBJ1-2 TRBV6-5 TRBD1 few CASSYGTGNYGYTF TGTGCCAGCAGTTACGGGACAGGGAACTATGGCTACACCTTC
TRBJ1-2 TRBV5-6 NA NA CASSLIRDSGDGYTF TGTGCCAGCAGCTTAATTCGAGACTCAGGGGATGGCTACACCTTC
TRBJ2-5 TRBV29-1 NA few CSGGLSLGETQYF TGCAGCGGGGGACTCTCTCTGGGGGAGACCCAGTACTTC
TRBJ2-1 TRBV5-1 TRBD1 few CASSLATYRGPNEQFF TGCGCCAGCAGCTTGGCAACGTACAGGGGTCCCAATGAGCAGTTCTTC
TRBJ1-1 TRBV29-1 NA NA CSVGTTQGAFF TGCAGCGTTGGGACTACCCAAGGAGCTTTCTTT
TRBJ1-5 TRBV2 TRBD1 NA CASRGQLPSGQPQHF TGTGCCAGCAGGGGACAGCTTCCCTCCGGTCAGCCCCAGCATTTT
TRBJ2-7 TRBV6-5 TRBD2 NA CASSYSGLAGYEQYF TGTGCCAGCAGTTACTCAGGACTAGCGGGGTACGAGCAGTACTTC
TRBJ2-3 TRBV5-1 TRBD2 few CASSDGTSPSTDTQYF TGCGCCAGCAGCGATGGGACTAGCCCGAGCACAGATACGCAGTATTTT
TRBJ1-5 TRBV4-1 NA NA CASSQAGVLQPQHF TGCGCCAGCAGCCAAGCAGGGGTCTTGCAGCCCCAGCATTTT
TRBJ2-1 TRBV5-1 TRBD2 NA CASSFSGSWFEQFF TGCGCCAGCAGCTTTAGCGGGAGTTGGTTTGAGCAGTTCTTC
TRBJ1-5 TRBV19 TRBD1 few CASSRQGDVNQPQHF TGTGCCAGTAGTAGGCAGGGGGATGTCAATCAGCCCCAGCATTTT
TRBJ1-1 TRBV6-4 NA NA CASSELGQAMMGTEAFF TGTGCCAGCAGTGAATTGGGCCAGGCTATGATGGGCACTGAAGCTTTCTTT
TRBJ2-3 TRBV27 NA NA CASSLLSPPRGGGSTDTQYF TGTGCCAGCAGTTTATTATCCCCACCCAGGGGAGGGGGAAGCACAGATACGCAGTATTTT
TRBJ1-2 TRBV19 NA few CASRTANYGYTF TGTGCCAGTCGGACAGCTAACTATGGCTACACCTTC